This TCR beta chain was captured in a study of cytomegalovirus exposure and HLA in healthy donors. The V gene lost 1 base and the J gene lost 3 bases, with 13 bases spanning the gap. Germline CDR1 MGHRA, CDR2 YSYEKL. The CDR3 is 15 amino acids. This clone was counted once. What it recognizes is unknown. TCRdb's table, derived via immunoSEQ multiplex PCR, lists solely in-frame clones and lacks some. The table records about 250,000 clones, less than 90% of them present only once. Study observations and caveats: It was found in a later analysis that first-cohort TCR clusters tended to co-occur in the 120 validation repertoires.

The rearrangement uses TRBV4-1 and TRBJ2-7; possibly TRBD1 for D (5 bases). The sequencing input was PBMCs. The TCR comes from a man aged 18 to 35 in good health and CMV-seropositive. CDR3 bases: TGCGCCAGCAGCCAAGGGACAATCCCTTTCTACGAGCAGTACTTC. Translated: CASSQGTIPFYEQYF.